Listed below are T cell receptor beta chains from one sample, sequenced in a study of blood T cells in healthy people across ages. TCRdb reprocessed the 5' RACE reads with MiXCR, giving one entry per CDR3 protein. The sample has about 1 million distinct CDR3 sequences, over 35% seen once; the top ten hold under 20%. Sequenced input: blood. The receptor source for this set is a woman in her fifties or sixties in good health. Each CDR3 is given with its conserved first and last residue. The order of the fields is V gene, D gene, clone size, J gene, CDR3 protein, CDR3 DNA. D genes are given only for firm matches. Clone size is stated in some rows and not others, as once, few, many or a class when expanded.

V: TRBV20-1; D: TRBD2; size: NA; J: TRBJ2-1; CDR3: CSATGGLTNEQFF; DNA: TGCAGTGCGACCGGGGGGTTGACCAATGAGCAGTTCTTC
V: TRBV9; D: TRBD1; size: NA; J: TRBJ1-2; CDR3: CANSVALGQARGYTF; DNA: TGTGCCAACAGCGTAGCACTCGGACAGGCCCGTGGCTACACCTTC
V: TRBV27; D: NA; size: few; J: TRBJ2-7; CDR3: CASTGGTSETYEQYF; DNA: TGTGCCAGCACAGGGGGCACTAGCGAGACATACGAGCAGTACTTC
V: TRBV29-1; D: TRBD1; size: NA; J: TRBJ1-1; CDR3: CSVAGGNTEAFF; DNA: TGCAGCGTTGCAGGGGGGAACACTGAAGCTTTCTTT
V: TRBV27; D: TRBD2; size: few; J: TRBJ2-3; CDR3: CASSWTSGSADTQYF; DNA: TGTGCCAGCAGTTGGACTAGCGGGAGTGCAGATACGCAGTATTTT
V: TRBV25-1; D: NA; size: NA; J: TRBJ2-1; CDR3: CASSAPLGLGVNEQFF; DNA: TGTGCCAGCAGTGCCCCCTTAGGGTTAGGGGTCAATGAGCAGTTCTTC
V: TRBV18; D: NA; size: NA; J: TRBJ2-1; CDR3: CASSSLGGIYNEQFF; DNA: TGTGCCAGCTCTAGCCTCGGGGGCATCTACAATGAGCAGTTCTTC
V: TRBV4-1; D: TRBD2; size: NA; J: TRBJ2-7; CDR3: CASSQEILAGIFPYEQYF; DNA: TGCGCCAGCAGCCAAGAAATTTTAGCGGGAATATTCCCCTACGAGCAGTACTTC
V: TRBV5-5; D: NA; size: NA; J: TRBJ2-7; CDR3: CASSLMGSEQYF; DNA: TGTGCCAGCAGCTTGATGGGATCCGAGCAGTACTTC
V: TRBV11-2; D: NA; size: NA; J: TRBJ1-2; CDR3: CASSLAGSGLSGYTF; DNA: TGTGCCAGCAGCTTAGCCGGGTCAGGTCTAAGTGGCTACACCTTC
V: TRBV5-1; D: NA; size: many; J: TRBJ2-5; CDR3: CASSRDQSQETQYF; DNA: TGCGCCAGCAGCCGGGACCAAAGCCAAGAGACCCAGTACTTC
V: TRBV5-1; D: NA; size: NA; J: TRBJ1-6; CDR3: CASSAGGANSPLHF; DNA: TGCGCCAGCAGCGCGGGGGGCGCCAATTCACCCCTCCACTTT
V: TRBV6-1; D: TRBD2; size: NA; J: TRBJ2-3; CDR3: CASSEALPLAGGPATQYF; DNA: TGTGCCAGCAGTGAAGCGCTTCCCCTAGCGGGAGGGCCCGCTACGCAGTATTTT
V: TRBV15; D: NA; size: few; J: TRBJ1-4; CDR3: CATSPEGGQLFF; DNA: TGTGCCACCAGCCCTGAGGGGGGGCAACTGTTTTTT
V: TRBV29-1; D: NA; size: NA; J: TRBJ2-3; CDR3: CSVRRVVATTQYF; DNA: TGCAGCGTTCGTAGAGTGGTAGCGACTACGCAGTATTTT
V: TRBV27; D: NA; size: NA; J: TRBJ2-1; CDR3: CASSLSLAGTYNEQFF; DNA: TGTGCCAGCAGTTTATCGTTGGCAGGAACCTACAATGAGCAGTTCTTC
V: TRBV5-4; D: TRBD2; size: NA; J: TRBJ2-5; CDR3: CASTPGLAGVGETQYF; DNA: TGCGCCAGCACGCCGGGACTAGCGGGAGTGGGGGAGACCCAGTACTTC
V: TRBV6-5; D: TRBD1; size: NA; J: TRBJ2-1; CDR3: CASSATGVLYNEQFF; DNA: TGTGCCAGCAGCGCGACAGGGGTCCTCTACAATGAGCAGTTCTTC
V: TRBV11-2; D: NA; size: NA; J: TRBJ2-7; CDR3: CASSLTWGHEQYF; DNA: TGTGCCAGCAGCTTAACTTGGGGGCACGAGCAGTACTTC
V: TRBV6-6; D: TRBD2; size: NA; J: TRBJ2-7; CDR3: CASSYGTSGSGTYEQYF; DNA: TGTGCCAGCAGTTATGGGACTAGCGGGAGTGGAACCTACGAGCAGTACTTC
V: TRBV12-3/TRBV12-4; D: TRBD1; size: once; J: TRBJ2-2; CDR3: CASSFGQVEELFF; DNA: TGTGCCAGCAGTTTTGGACAGGTCGAGGAGCTGTTTTTT
V: TRBV5-1; D: NA; size: NA; J: TRBJ2-3; CDR3: CASSPTPGPRADTQYF; DNA: TGCGCCAGCAGCCCTACCCCGGGACCCAGAGCAGATACGCAGTATTTT
V: TRBV6-1; D: NA; size: few; J: TRBJ2-6; CDR3: CASSAVSGANVLTF; DNA: TGTGCCAGCAGTGCGGTGTCTGGAGCCAACGTCCTGACTTTC
V: TRBV20-1; D: TRBD1; size: few; J: TRBJ1-2; CDR3: CSANILGTGGRSGYTF; DNA: TGCAGTGCTAACATTCTCGGGACAGGGGGCCGAAGTGGCTACACCTTC
V: TRBV28; D: NA; size: NA; J: TRBJ1-2; CDR3: CASSVFGGSGGYTF; DNA: TGTGCCAGCAGTGTCTTCGGGGGGTCGGGTGGCTACACCTTC
V: TRBV20-1; D: TRBD1; size: NA; J: TRBJ1-2; CDR3: CSAGRQGEHYGYTF; DNA: TGCAGTGCTGGTAGACAGGGCGAACACTATGGCTACACCTTC
V: TRBV6-2/TRBV6-3; D: NA; size: NA; J: TRBJ2-3; CDR3: CASSYSNSVSRGTDTQYF; DNA: TGTGCCAGCAGTTACTCGAATTCAGTCAGTCGGGGCACAGATACGCAGTATTTT